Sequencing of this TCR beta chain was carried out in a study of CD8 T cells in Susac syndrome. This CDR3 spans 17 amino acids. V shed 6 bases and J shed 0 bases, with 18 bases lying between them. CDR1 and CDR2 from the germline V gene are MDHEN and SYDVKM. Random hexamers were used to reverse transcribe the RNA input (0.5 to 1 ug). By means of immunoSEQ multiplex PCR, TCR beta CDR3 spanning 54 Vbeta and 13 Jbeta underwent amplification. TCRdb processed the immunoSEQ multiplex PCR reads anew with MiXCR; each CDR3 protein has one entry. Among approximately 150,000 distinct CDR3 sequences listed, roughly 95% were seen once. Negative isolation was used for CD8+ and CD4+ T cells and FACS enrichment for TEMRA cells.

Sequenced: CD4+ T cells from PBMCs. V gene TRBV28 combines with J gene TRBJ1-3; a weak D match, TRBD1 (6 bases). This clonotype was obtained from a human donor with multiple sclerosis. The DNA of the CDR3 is TGTGCCAGCAGGATGGACCGGTGGGGGCACTCTGGAAACACCATATATTTT. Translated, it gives CASRMDRWGHSGNTIYF.